This T cell receptor (beta chain) is drawn from a study of T cell responses to AZD1222 COVID-19 vaccine. Measured with immunoSEQ multiplex PCR; TCRdb has only the in-frame clones, and not every one. The sample has 150,000 to 200,000 clones, 80% to 90% seen once. As concerns this clone: Its antigen is unidentified.

Study outcomes and limitations: Close to half of spike-specific TCRs reportedly recognize unmutated variant regions.

Germline-derived CDR1 and CDR2 are LGHNT and FRNRAP. The junction had 11 bases not matched to a gene; V was cut back by 5 bases and J by 4 bases. This CDR3 region has 17 residues. The gene calls are TRBV12-5 and TRBJ2-3, with TRBD2 matching over 11 bases. Sample: peripheral blood, taken on day 0 of AZD1222 vaccination. This TCR was sampled from an adult in good health. The CDR3 here is CASGLPNLAGGSDTQYF. For the CDR3, the DNA is TGTGCTAGTGGTCTCCCAAACCTAGCGGGGGGATCAGATACGCAGTATTTT.